This T cell receptor (beta chain) is from a study of blood T cells in healthy people across ages. Notes on the study in general: Relative to aged donors, long-lived donors carried more naive CD4+ cells and displayed higher diversity.

PCR was performed a second time for roughly 7 to 11 cycles using a sample-barcoded 5' primer and a J-beta primer mix. TCRdb reprocessed the 5' RACE reads via MiXCR and lists one record per CDR3 protein. Of 600,000 to 850,000 distinct CDR3 sequences in the sample, around 25% are singletons; the top ten hold just under 9.5%. About this clonotype: Its cognate antigen is unknown.

The length of the CDR3 is 15 residues. V was shortened by 3 bases and J by 0 bases, with 10 bases between the two germline ends. Germline assignment: CDR1 SGHNT and CDR2 YYREEE (reference sequence). This sample also appeared in a second study, on T cells of mothers and their children. From that second work: Both sample barcodes and 2-4 random nucleotides came from the M1S primer of the second PCR. The analysis detected no persistent microchimeric T cell clones.

This chain uses TRBV5-4 with TRBJ2-1, with D tentatively TRBD2 (6 bases). The clonotype originates from a boy between 10 and 17 years old in good health. Sequenced material: blood. The CDR3: CASSSSASSYNEQFF. CDR3 in DNA: TGTGCCAGCAGCTCTAGCGCGAGCTCCTACAATGAGCAGTTCTTC. Using reference TRBV5-4 and TRBJ2-1 for the parts outside the CDR3, the full variable domain is ETGVTQSPTHLIKTRGQQVTLRCSSQSGHNTVSWYQQALGQGPQFIFQYYREEENGRGNFPPRFSGLQFPNYSSELNVNALELDDSALYLCASSSSASSYNEQFFGPGTRLTVL.